The clone carrying this TCR beta chain was seen more than once but under ten times. Its antigen is as yet unknown. This entry is derived from a study of blood T cells in healthy people across ages. Losses at the gene ends were 2 bases for V and 6 bases for J; bases not matched to a gene: 6. The CDR3 covers 13 residues. CDR1 is DFQATT, CDR2 SNEGSKA, per germline (reference sequence). Overall study results and limits: Expanded clonotype shifts may have been confounded, as the donors had an unknown CMV status.

Through a sample-barcoded 5' primer and a J-beta primer mix, a second PCR was run for roughly 6 to 11 cycles. Through a template-switch adaptor with 12 random nucleotides, each cDNA molecule received a tag. Via MiXCR, TCRdb re-called the 5' RACE reads, giving one row per CDR3 protein. The table has some 750,000 distinct CDR3 sequences, 22% seen once; the top ten hold around 22%. What was sequenced was blood. The V gene is TRBV20-1, the J gene TRBJ1-2; 7 bases are a match to TRBD1. This receptor was identified in a man in his 70s in good health. The CDR3 DNA sequence: TGCAGTGCTAGAAAAACAGGGGTTGATGGCTACACCTTC. This translates into CSARKTGVDGYTF.